The 12 T cell receptor beta chains below were found in one sample sequenced in a study of sequential checkpoint blockade in melanoma. Regarding treatment: randomized to nivolumab then ipilimumab (arm A) or the reverse (arm B). The repertoire was sequenced with immunoSEQ multiplex PCR; TCRdb's copy has only in-frame clones and lacks some. The repertoire holds fewer than 20,000 clones, with about two thirds as singletons. The sample here was CD8+ T cells sorted from blood (inferred from file names), taken from a patient given nivolumab and ipilimumab in sequence. Source of these receptors: a human donor with melanoma.

The chain couples TRBV11-2 to TRBJ1-1; possible D gene TRBD1, 5 bases. Germline V CDR1 and CDR2: SGHAT, FQNNGV. V dropped 6 bases and J dropped 4 bases, with 9 bases sitting between them. The CDR3 is 12 amino acids. This chain's CDR3 is CASRLGGTEAFF. The CDR3 DNA reads TGTGCCAGCAGGCTGGGGGGCACTGAAGCTTTCTTT.

The chain combines TRBV11-2 with TRBJ1-1; D is unresolved. This CDR3 has 12 residues. Germline assignment: CDR1 SGHAT and CDR2 FQNNGV. V lost 1 base and J 7 bases, leaving 7 bases between the germline ends. CDR3 DNA: TGTGCCAGCAGCTTAGGACGGAGTGAAGCTTTCTTT. This translates into CASSLGRSEAFF.

The chain couples TRBV21-1 to TRBJ2-7; no check of the table's D call, TRBD2, against the DNA was made. TRBV21-1 is a recognized pseudogene. The length of the CDR3 is 16 residues. In nucleotides, the CDR3 is TGTGCCTTAGAGGGACTAGCGGGATCTGGAACGGACGAGCAGTACTTC. It encodes CALEGLAGSGTDEQYF.

The chain recombines TRBV14 with TRBJ2-7; TRBD1 aligns across 7 bases. The CDR3 runs 14 residues. J lost 5 bases, V lost 4 bases, and 8 bases had no gene match. Germline CDR1 is SGHDN and CDR2 is FVKESK. As DNA, the CDR3 is TGTGCCAGCAGCCTGACAGGGAACTATCACGAGCAGTACTTC. This encodes CASSLTGNYHEQYF. Full variable domain (missing parts from reference TRBV14 and TRBJ2-7): EAGVTQFPSHSVIEKGQTVTLRCDPISGHDNLYWYRRVMGKEIKFLLHFVKESKQDESGMPNNRFLAERTGGTYSTLKVQPAELEDSGVYFCASSLTGNYHEQYFGPGTRLTVT.

This chain uses TRBV5-6 with TRBJ2-7, with 7 bases aligning to TRBD1. This CDR3 comprises 12 residues. CDR1 is SGHDT, CDR2 YYEEEE, per germline. V shed 7 bases, J shed 6 bases, and the junction held 7 bases outside the gene matches. The CDR3 sequence: CASRGGGGEQYF. CDR3 in DNA: TGTGCCAGCCGAGGGGGCGGTGGCGAGCAGTACTTC.

The chain recombines TRBV5-5 with TRBJ1-5; tentative D call: TRBD1 (5 bases). CDR3 length: 14 amino acids. Trimming stripped 0 bases from V and 4 bases from J, with 8 bases between. Germline V gene data show CDR1 as SGHKS and CDR2 as YYEKEE (reference sequence). The CDR3 DNA sequence: TGTGCCAGCAGCTTGGGGGAGGGGAATCAGCCCCAGCATTTT. Residues: CASSLGEGNQPQHF.

V usage is TRBV9 and J usage is TRBJ2-3; possibly TRBD2 for D (6 bases). Germline V CDR1 and CDR2: SGDLS, YYNGEE. The V end lost 3 bases, the J end lost 4 bases, and 18 bases lay between the germline ends. CDR3 size: 16 residues. CDR3 bases: TGTGCCAGCAGCGCGTCGGGCGCGGGGACCCCAGATACGCAGTATTTT. Protein: CASSASGAGTPDTQYF. The whole variable domain, filled in from reference TRBV9 and TRBJ2-3, reads DSGVTQTPKHLITATGQRVTLRCSPRSGDLSVYWYQQSLDQGLQFLIQYYNGEERAKGNILERFSAQQFPDLHSELNLSSLELGDSALYFCASSASGAGTPDTQYFGPGTRLTVL.

This clone was seen more than once but under ten times. The chain links TRBV6-1 to TRBJ1-1; weak D call: TRBD1 (6 bases). From germline, CDR1 is MNHNS and CDR2 SASEGT. Trimming shortened V by 5 bases and J by 0 bases, and 10 bases separated the two germline ends. CDR3 length: 14 amino acids. CDR3 in amino acids: CASSPKGVNTEAFF. CDR3 coding DNA: TGTGCCAGCAGTCCAAAGGGGGTGAACACTGAAGCTTTCTTT.

With regard to this clone: A far more abundant clone sits one base away, making this likely a read error. This sample includes further DNA sequences coding for the same CDR3. The genes are TRBV4-1 and TRBJ2-7; TRBD2 is a possible D gene (5 bases). Germline CDR1 is MGHRA and CDR2 is YSYEKL. Trimming took off 5 bases at V and 0 bases at J, with 14 bases between the two ends. The CDR3 covers 15 residues. This CDR3 reads CASSLRTPRSYEQYF. The CDR3, as DNA: TGCGCCAGCAGCTTGAGGACTCCCCGCTCCTACGAGCAGTACTTC.

The V gene is TRBV6-5, the J gene TRBJ1-2; D is unresolved. Germline V lookup: CDR1 MNHEY, CDR2 SVGAGI. Trimming took off 2 bases at V and 8 bases at J, with 12 bases between the two ends. The CDR3 spans 13 residues. The CDR3 sequence is CASSYKWSGGYTF. The CDR3 DNA reads as TGTGCCAGCAGTTACAAGTGGTCTGGCGGCTACACCTTC.

The genes are TRBV14 and TRBJ1-1; D call uncertain. Per the germline V gene, CDR1 is SGHDN and CDR2 is FVKESK. The CDR3 contains 13 residues. The V end lost 6 bases, the J end lost 1 base, and 9 bases lay between the germline ends. CDR3 region: CASRLGKNTEAFF. The CDR3 nucleotides are TGTGCCAGCAGGCTGGGCAAGAACACTGAAGCTTTCTTT.

J is TRBJ2-7 and V is TRBV5-1; D is undetermined. Deletions cut 0 bases from V and 2 bases from J, with 9 bases between. This CDR3 spans 14 amino acids. CDR1 and CDR2 from the germline V gene are SGHRS and YFSETQ. The CDR3 nucleotides are TGCGCCAGCAGCTTGGTCCGCGGAACCTACGAGCAGTACTTC. As protein: CASSLVRGTYEQYF.